The clone carrying this T cell receptor beta chain has just a few counts. Its antigen is not identified. Each CDR3 protein gets one entry after TCRdb re-called the RT-PCR reads with MiXCR. The data show about 160,000 distinct CDR3 sequences, roughly 10% seen once. The entry originates in a study of response to subunit inactivated influenza vaccine. Germline V gives CDR1 SGDLS, CDR2 YYNGEE. V trimming: 0 bases; J trimming: 4 bases; junction bases outside the gene matches: 6. The CDR3 totals 16 residues. Study findings and constraints: It was suggested by the authors that few new T cells are recruited by each seasonal influenza vaccination.

The rearrangement joins TRBV9 to TRBJ2-5; TRBD2 agrees at 10 bases. The TCR was taken from a man aged 50 to 60 who received an inactivated influenza vaccine. Sequenced material: non-naive T cells sorted from PBMCs, taken 45 days after vaccination. The CDR3 sequence is CASSVGLAGAPETQYF. CDR3 DNA: TGTGCCAGCAGCGTAGGGCTAGCGGGGGCCCCAGAGACCCAGTACTTC.